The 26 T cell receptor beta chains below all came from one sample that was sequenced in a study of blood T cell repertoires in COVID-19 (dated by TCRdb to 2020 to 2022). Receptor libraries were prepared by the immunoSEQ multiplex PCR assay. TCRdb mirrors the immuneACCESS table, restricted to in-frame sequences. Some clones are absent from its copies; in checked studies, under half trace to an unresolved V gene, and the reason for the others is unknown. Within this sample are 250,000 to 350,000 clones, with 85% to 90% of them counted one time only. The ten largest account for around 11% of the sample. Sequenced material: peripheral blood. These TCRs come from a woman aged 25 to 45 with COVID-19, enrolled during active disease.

CDR3 amino acids: CASSLRRQLGNQPQHF. The DNA of the CDR3 is TGTGCCAGCAGCTTGAGGAGGCAGTTGGGCAATCAGCCCCAGCATTTT. This chain links TRBV5-8 with TRBJ1-5, with D hard to call. CDR1 and CDR2 (germline): SGHTS, YDEGEE. Trimming pared 1 base from V and 2 bases from J, leaving 13 bases between. The CDR3 is 16 amino acids. Drawing the rest from reference TRBV5-8 and TRBJ1-5, the complete variable domain is EAGVTQSPTHLIKTRGQQATLRCSPISGHTSVYWYQQALGLGLQFLLWYDEGEERNRGNFPPRFSGRQFPNYSSELNVNALELEDSALYLCASSLRRQLGNQPQHFGDGTRLSIL.

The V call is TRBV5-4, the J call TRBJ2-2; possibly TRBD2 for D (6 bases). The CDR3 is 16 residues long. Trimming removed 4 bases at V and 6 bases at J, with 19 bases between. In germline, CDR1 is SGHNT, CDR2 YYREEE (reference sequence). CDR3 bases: TGTGCCAGCAGCCTGGCCTCTGGAGGGCCTGCCGGGGAGCTGTTTTTT. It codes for CASSLASGGPAGELFF.

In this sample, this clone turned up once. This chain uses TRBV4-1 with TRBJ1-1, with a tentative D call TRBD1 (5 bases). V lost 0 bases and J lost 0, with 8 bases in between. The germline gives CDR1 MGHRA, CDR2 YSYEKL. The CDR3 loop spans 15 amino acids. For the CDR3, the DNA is TGCGCCAGCAGCCAAGATCCGGGGGTGAACACTGAAGCTTTCTTT. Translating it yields CASSQDPGVNTEAFF.

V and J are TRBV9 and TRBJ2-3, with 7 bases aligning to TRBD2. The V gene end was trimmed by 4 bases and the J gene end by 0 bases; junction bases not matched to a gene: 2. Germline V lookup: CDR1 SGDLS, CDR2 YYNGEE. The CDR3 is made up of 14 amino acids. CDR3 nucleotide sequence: TGTGCCAGCAGCTATAGCGGGAGCACAGATACGCAGTATTTT. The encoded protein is CASSYSGSTDTQYF.

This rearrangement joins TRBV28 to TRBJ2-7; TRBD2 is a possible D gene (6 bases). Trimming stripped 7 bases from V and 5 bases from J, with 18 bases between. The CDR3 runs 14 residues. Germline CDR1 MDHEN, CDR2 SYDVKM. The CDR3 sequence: CASTADGGVNEQYF. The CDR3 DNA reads TGTGCCAGCACCGCCGACGGGGGTGTGAACGAGCAGTACTTC.

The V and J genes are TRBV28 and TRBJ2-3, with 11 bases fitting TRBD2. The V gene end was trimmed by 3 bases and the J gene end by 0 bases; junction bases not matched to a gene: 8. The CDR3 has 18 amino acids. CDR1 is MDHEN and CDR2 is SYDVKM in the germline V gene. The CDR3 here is CASSFFLTSGTSTDTQYF. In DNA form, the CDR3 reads TGTGCCAGCAGTTTCTTTTTGACTAGCGGGACTAGCACAGATACGCAGTATTTT. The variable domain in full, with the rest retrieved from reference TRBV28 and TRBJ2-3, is DVKVTQSSRYLVKRTGEKVFLECVQDMDHENMFWYRQDPGLGLRLIYFSYDVKMKEKGDIPEGYSVSREKKERFSLILESASTNQTSMYLCASSFFLTSGTSTDTQYFGPGTRLTVL.

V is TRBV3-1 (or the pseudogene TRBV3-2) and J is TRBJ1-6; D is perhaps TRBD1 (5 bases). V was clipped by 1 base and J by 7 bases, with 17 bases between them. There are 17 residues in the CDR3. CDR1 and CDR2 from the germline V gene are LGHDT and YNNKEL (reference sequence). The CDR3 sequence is CASSQGGQGKENSPLHF. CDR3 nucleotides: TGTGCCAGCAGCCAAGGTGGGCAGGGAAAGGAGAATTCACCCCTCCACTTT.

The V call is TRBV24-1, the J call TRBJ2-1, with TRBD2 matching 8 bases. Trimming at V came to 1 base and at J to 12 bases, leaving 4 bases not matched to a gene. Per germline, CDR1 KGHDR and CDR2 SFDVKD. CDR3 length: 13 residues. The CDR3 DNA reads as TGTGCCACCAGTGATTTCGGGCTAGCGGGGCAGTTCTTC. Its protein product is CATSDFGLAGQFF.

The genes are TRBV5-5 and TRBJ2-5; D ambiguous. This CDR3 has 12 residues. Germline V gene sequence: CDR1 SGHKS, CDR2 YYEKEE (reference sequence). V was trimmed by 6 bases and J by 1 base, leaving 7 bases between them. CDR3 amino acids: CASKGGQETQYF. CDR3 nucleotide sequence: TGTGCCAGCAAAGGCGGCCAAGAGACCCAGTACTTC.

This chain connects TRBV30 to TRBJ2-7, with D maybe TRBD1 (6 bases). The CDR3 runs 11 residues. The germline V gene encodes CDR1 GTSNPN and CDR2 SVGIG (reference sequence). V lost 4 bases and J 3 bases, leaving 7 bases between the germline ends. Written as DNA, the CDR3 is TGTGCCTGGAAGGACAGCTACGAGCAGTACTTC. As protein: CAWKDSYEQYF.

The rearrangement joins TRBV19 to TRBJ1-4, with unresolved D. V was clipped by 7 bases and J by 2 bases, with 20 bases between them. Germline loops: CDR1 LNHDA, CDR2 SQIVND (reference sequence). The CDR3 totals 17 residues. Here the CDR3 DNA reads TGTGCCAGTACCATGGGGTTCACGGACTCGACTAATGAAAAACTGTTTTTT. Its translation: CASTMGFTDSTNEKLFF. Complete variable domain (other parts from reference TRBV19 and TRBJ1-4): DGGITQSPKYLFRKEGQNVTLSCEQNLNHDAMYWYRQDPGQGLRLIYYSQIVNDFQKGDIAEGYSVSREKKESFPLTVTSAQKNPTAFYLCASTMGFTDSTNEKLFFGSGTQLSVL.

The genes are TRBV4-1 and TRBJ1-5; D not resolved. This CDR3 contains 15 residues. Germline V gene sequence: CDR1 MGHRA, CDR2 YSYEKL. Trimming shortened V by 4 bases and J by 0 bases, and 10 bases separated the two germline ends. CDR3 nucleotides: TGCGCCAGCAGCCTCGCCCCTATTAGCAATCAGCCCCAGCATTTT. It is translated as CASSLAPISNQPQHF.

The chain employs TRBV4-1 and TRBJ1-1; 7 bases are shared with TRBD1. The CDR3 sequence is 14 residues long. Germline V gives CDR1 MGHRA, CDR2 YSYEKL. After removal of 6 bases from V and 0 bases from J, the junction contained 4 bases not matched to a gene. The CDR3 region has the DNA TGCGCCAGCAGTCCAGGGGGGCTGAACACTGAAGCTTTCTTT. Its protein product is CASSPGGLNTEAFF.

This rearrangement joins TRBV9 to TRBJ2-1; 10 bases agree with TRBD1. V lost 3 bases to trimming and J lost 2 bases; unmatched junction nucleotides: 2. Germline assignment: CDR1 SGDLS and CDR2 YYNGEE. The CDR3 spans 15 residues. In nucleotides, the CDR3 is TGTGCCAGCAGCGCCGGGACAGGGGCCTACAATGAGCAGTTCTTC. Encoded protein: CASSAGTGAYNEQFF.

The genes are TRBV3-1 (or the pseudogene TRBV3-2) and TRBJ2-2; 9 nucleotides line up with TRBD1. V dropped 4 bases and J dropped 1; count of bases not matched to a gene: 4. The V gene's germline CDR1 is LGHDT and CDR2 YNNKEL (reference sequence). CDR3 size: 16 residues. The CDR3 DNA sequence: TGTGCCAGCAGCCGCATGACAGGGGGGAACACCGGGGAGCTGTTTTTT. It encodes CASSRMTGGNTGELFF.

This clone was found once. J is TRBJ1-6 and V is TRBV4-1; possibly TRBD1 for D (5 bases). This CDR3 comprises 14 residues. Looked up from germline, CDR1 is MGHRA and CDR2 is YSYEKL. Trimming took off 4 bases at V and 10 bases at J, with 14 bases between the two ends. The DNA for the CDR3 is TGCGCCAGCAGCCCCATCGACAGTGCCTCACCCCTCCACTTT. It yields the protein CASSPIDSASPLHF.

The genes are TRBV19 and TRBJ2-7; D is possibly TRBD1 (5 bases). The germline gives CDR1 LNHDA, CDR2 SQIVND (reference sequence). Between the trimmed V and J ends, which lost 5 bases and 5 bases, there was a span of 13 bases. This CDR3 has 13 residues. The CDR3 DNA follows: TGTGCCAGTAGTCCCGACCTCAGGGACGAGCAGTACTTC. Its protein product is CASSPDLRDEQYF. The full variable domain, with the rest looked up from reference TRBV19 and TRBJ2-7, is DGGITQSPKYLFRKEGQNVTLSCEQNLNHDAMYWYRQDPGQGLRLIYYSQIVNDFQKGDIAEGYSVSREKKESFPLTVTSAQKNPTAFYLCASSPDLRDEQYFGPGTRLTVT.

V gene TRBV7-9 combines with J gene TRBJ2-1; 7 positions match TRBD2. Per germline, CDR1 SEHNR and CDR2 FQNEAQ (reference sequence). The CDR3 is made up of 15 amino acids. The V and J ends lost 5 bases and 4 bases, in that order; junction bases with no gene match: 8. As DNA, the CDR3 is TGTGCCAGCAGCCCCTTACAAGCGGGGTACAATGAGCAGTTCTTC. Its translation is CASSPLQAGYNEQFF.

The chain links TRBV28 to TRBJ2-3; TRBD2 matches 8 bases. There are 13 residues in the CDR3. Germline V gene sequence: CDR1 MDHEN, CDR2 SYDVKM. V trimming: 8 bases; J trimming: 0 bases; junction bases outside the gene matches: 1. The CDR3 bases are TGTGCCAGCGCTAGCGGGAGCACAGATACGCAGTATTTT. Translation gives CASASGSTDTQYF.

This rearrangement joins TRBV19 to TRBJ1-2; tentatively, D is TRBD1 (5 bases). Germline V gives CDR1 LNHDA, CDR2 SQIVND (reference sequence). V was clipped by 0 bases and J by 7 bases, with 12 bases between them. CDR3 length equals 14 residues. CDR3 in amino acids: CASSIESERGGYTF. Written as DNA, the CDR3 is TGTGCCAGTAGTATAGAGTCAGAAAGGGGTGGCTACACCTTC.

The CDR3 nucleotides read TGTGCCAGCAGTCGACTGAGACCCGTCGAGCAGTACTTC. Residues: CASSRLRPVEQYF. V is TRBV6-2 or TRBV6-3 and J is TRBJ2-7; no clear D. The CDR3 runs 13 residues. CDR1 and CDR2 from the germline V gene are MNHEY and SVGEGT. Trimming removed 5 bases at V and 6 bases at J, with 14 bases between.

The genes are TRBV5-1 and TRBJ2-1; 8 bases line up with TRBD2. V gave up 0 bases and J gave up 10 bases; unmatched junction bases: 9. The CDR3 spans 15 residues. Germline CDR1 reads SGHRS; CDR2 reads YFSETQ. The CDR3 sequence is CASSLGAGAGEEQFF. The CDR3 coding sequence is TGCGCCAGCAGCTTGGGGGCGGGAGCGGGAGAGGAGCAGTTCTTC.

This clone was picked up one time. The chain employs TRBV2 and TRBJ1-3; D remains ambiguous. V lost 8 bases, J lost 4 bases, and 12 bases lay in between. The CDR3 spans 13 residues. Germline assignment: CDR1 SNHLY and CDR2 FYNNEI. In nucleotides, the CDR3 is TGTGCCAGCGGCACAATGGGCGGAAACACCATATATTTT. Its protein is CASGTMGGNTIYF.

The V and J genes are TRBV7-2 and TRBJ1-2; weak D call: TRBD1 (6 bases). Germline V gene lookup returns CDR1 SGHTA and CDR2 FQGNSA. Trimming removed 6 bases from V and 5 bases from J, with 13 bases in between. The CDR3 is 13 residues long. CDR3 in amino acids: CASSGYREYGYTF. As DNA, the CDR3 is TGTGCCAGCAGTGGTTACAGGGAGTATGGCTACACCTTC.

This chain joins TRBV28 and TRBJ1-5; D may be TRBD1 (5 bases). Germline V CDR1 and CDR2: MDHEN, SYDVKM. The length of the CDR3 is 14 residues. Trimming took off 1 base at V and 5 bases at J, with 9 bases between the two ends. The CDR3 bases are TGTGCCAGCAGTTTATTAGGGGCGGATCAGCCCCAGCATTTT. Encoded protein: CASSLLGADQPQHF.

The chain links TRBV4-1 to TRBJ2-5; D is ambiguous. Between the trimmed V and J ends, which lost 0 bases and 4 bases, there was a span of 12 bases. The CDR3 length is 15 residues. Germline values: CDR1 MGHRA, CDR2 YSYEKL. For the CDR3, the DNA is TGCGCCAGCAGCCAAGAACTTAGCAGAGTAGAGACCCAGTACTTC. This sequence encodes CASSQELSRVETQYF.